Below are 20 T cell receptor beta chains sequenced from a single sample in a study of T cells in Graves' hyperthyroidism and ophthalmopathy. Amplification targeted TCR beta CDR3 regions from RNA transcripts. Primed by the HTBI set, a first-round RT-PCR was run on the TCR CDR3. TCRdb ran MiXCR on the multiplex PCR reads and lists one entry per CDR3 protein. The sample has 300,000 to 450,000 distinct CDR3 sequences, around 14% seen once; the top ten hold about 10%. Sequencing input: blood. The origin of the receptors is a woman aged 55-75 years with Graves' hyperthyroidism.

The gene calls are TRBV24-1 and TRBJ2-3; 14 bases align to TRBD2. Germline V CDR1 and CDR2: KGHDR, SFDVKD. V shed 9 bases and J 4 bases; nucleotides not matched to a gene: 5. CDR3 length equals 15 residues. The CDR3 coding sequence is TGTGCCACCCAGGGACTAGCGGGAGAGGCAGATACGCAGTATTTT. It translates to CATQGLAGEADTQYF.

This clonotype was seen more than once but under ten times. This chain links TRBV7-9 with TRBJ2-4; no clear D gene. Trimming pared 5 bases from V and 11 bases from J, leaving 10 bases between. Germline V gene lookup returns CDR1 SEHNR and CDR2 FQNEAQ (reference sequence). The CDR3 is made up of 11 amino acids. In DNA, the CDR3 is TGTGCCAGCAGCCCAGAGGTTGTTCAGTACTTC. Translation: CASSPEVVQYF.

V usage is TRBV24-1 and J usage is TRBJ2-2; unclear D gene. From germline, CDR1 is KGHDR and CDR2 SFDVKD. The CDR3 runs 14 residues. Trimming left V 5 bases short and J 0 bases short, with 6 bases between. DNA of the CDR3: TGTGCCACCAGTGTCTGGCCGAACACCGGGGAGCTGTTTTTT. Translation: CATSVWPNTGELFF.

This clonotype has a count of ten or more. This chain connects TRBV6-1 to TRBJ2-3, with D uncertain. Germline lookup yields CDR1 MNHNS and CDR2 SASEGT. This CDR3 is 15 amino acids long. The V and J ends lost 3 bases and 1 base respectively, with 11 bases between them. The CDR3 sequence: CASSEWVTRTDTQYF. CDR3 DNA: TGTGCCAGCAGTGAGTGGGTTACACGCACAGATACGCAGTATTTT.

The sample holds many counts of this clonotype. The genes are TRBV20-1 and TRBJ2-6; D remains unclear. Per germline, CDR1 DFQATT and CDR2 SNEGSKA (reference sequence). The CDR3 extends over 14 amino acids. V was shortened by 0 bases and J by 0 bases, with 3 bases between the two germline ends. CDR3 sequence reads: CSAREPSGANVLTF. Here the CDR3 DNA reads TGCAGTGCTAGAGAGCCCTCTGGGGCCAACGTCCTGACTTTC.

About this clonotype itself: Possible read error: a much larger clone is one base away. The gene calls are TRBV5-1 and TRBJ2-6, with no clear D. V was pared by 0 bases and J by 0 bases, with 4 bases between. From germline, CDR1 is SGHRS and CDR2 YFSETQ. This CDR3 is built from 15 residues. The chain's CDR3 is CASSLGDSGANVLTF. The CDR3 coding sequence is TGCGCCAGCAGCTTGGGGGACTCTGGGGCCAACGTCCTGACTTTC.

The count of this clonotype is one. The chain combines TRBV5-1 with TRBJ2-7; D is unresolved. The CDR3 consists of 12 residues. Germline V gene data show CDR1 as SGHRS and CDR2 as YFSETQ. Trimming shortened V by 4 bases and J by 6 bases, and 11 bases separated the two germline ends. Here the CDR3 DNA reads TGCGCCAGCAGCGATCAATTTGTCGAGCAGTACTTC. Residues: CASSDQFVEQYF.

CDR3 nucleotides: TGTGCCACCAGTGACCCGCTAGCGGGAGGGAAATACAATGAGCAGTTCTTC. This encodes CATSDPLAGGKYNEQFF. This chain uses TRBV24-1 with TRBJ2-1; 12 nucleotides line up with TRBD2. Germline V gives CDR1 KGHDR, CDR2 SFDVKD. The CDR3 loop spans 17 amino acids. V lost 4 bases and J lost 4; bases outside the gene matches: 7.

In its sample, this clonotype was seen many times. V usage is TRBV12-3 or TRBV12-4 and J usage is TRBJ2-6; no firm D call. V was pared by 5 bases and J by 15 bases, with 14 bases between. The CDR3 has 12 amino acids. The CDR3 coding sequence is TGTGCCAGCAGTCAGGAACGGACCGACCTGACTTTC. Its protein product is CASSQERTDLTF.

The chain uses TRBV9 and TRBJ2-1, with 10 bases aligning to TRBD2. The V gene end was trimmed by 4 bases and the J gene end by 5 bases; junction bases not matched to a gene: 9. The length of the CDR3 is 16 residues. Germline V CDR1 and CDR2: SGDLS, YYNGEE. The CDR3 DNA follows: TGTGCCAGCAGCCCCCGGTTAGCGGGAGGCCACAATGAGCAGTTCTTC. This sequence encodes CASSPRLAGGHNEQFF.

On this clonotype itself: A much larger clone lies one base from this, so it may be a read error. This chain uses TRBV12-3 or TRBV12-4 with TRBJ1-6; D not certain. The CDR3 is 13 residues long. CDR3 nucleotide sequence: TGTGCCAGCAGTGCAGGCGCGAATTCACCCCCCCACTTT. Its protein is CASSAGANSPPHF.

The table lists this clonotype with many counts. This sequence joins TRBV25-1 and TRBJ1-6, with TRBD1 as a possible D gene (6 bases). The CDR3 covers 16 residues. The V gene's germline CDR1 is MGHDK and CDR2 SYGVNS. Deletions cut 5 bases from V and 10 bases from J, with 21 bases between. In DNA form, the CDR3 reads TGTGCCAGCAGTTCCACTACGGGACACCCGGGGTCACCCCTCCACTTT. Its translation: CASSSTTGHPGSPLHF.

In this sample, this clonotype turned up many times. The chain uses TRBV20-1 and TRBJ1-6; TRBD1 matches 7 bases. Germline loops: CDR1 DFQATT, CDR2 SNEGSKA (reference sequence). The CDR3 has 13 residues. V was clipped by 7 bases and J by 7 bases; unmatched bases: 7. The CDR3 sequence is CSVGYRGNSPLHF. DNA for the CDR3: TGCAGTGTAGGCTACAGGGGAAATTCACCCCTCCACTTT.

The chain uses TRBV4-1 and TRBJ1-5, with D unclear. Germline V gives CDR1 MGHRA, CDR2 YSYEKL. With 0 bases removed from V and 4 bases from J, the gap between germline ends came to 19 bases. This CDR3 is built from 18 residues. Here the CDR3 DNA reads TGCGCCAGCAGCCAAGAAGAAGTGGGCCCTACGCCTAATCAGCCCCAGCATTTT. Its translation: CASSQEEVGPTPNQPQHF.

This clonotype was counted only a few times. The CDR3 region has the DNA TGTGCCAGCAGTTTGTACAGGGATCTATCCGGGGAGCTGTTTTTT. Residues: CASSLYRDLSGELFF. The chain is built from TRBV28 and TRBJ2-2, with D maybe TRBD1 (6 bases). The germline V gene encodes CDR1 MDHEN and CDR2 SYDVKM. V dropped 3 bases and J dropped 6 bases, with 14 bases sitting between them. The CDR3 totals 15 residues.

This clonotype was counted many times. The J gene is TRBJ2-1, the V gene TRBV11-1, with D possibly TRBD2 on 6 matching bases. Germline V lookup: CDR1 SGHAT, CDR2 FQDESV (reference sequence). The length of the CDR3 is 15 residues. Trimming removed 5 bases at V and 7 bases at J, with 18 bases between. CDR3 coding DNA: TGTGCCAGCAGCCGTCGCAGACTAGTAAATAATGAGCAGTTCTTC. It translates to CASSRRRLVNNEQFF.

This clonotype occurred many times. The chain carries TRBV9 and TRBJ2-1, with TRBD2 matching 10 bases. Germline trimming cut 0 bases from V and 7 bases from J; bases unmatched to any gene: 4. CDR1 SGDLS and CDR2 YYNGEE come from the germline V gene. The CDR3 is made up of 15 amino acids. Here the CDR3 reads CASSVELAGMNEQFF. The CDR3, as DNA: TGTGCCAGCAGCGTAGAACTAGCGGGAATGAATGAGCAGTTCTTC.

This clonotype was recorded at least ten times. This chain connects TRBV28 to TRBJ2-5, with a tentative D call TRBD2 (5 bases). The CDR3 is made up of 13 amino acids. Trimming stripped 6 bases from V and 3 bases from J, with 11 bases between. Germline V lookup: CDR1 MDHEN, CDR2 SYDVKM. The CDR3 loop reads CASSFHGEETQYF. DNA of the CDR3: TGTGCCAGCAGCTTCCACGGGGAAGAGACCCAGTACTTC.

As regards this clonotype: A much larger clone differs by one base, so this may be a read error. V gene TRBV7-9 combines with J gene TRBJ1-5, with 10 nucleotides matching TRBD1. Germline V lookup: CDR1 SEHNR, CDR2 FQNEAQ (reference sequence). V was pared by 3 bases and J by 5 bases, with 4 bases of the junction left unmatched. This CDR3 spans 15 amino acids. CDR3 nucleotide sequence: TGTGCCAGCAGCTTTGCTGACAGGGGGCATCAGCCCCAGCATTTT. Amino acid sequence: CASSFADRGHQPQHF.

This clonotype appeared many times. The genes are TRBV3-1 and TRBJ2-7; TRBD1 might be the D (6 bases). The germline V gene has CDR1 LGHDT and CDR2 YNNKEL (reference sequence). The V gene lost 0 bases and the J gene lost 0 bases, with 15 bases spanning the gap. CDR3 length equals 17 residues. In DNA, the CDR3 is TGTGCCAGCAGCCAAGATAGTCCCACAGGGCCCTCCTACGAGCAGTACTTC. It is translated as CASSQDSPTGPSYEQYF.